This entry is about one TCR beta chain. This clonotype was seen more than once but under ten times. There is no known antigen for this receptor. Within one base of it there is no much larger clone, and no base qualities were kept. From V the trimming removes 0 bases and from J it removes 8 bases, while the gene matches leave 4 bases of the junction unaccounted for. The CDR3 sequence holds 13 residues, the cysteine and phenylalanine included. Just CDR3 DNA is preserved here, 39 bases in frame from base 1. From the germline V gene (reference sequence), CDR1 is DFQATT and CDR2 is SNEGSKA. The library was made by RT-PCR. The sequencing machine was an Illumina HiSeq 2500. The public reads were quality trimmed at Q25 with fastp and then assembled into clones with MiXCR by TCRdb, keeping productive beta chains. Duplicate CDR3 protein sequences are folded into a single record with the most common DNA and genes. The sample contains about 610,000 distinct CDR3 sequences, about 15% of them found a single time. The ten most abundant clones make up around 10% of the sample.

This specimen comes from a study of response to subunit inactivated influenza vaccine listed by TCRdb under 2018. About the investigation overall: To follow how T cells responded to a trivalent subunit inactivated influenza vaccine, the researchers relied on deep quantitative profiling of the T cell receptor repertoire.

What the study reported, not specific to this receptor: It was suggested by the authors that each seasonal influenza vaccination may recruit only a limited number of new T cells.

The V and J genes are TRBV20-1 and TRBJ2-1; TRBD1 aligns with 7 central bases. This receptor was taken from a man aged 45 to 65 who received an inactivated influenza vaccine. Donor details come from another sample of the same person, matched by shared clones. The material was PBMCs from blood, obtained 11 to 12 days after vaccination. CDR3 region: CSARDYRGYEQFF. The bases read TGCAGTGCTAGAGACTACAGGGGCTATGAGCAGTTCTTC.